The next 17 T cell receptor beta chains were all read from a single sample in a study of regulatory T cells in long-lasting Graves disease. The time point was: newly diagnosed GD, antithyroid drugs for less than 3 months. Isolated PBMC RNA provided the starting material for the TCR library. With iRepertoire HTBI primers and Arm-PCR of CDR3 regions, TCR beta libraries were built. One entry per CDR3 protein results from TCRdb running MiXCR on the multiplex PCR reads. The sample has some 350,000 distinct CDR3 sequences, under 20% seen once. The sample was also reused in another study, on T cells in Graves' hyperthyroidism and ophthalmopathy.

The input for sequencing was peripheral blood mononuclear cells (PBMCs), taken at new diagnosis, from a patient treated with antithyroid drugs. Source of these receptors: a woman in her late teens or twenties with Graves disease.

This clonotype has a count of ten or more. No DNA is shown, since the ends of the CDR3 on it are uncertain; the CDR3 is the one TCRdb lists. The genes are TRBV5-4 and TRBJ2-7. Germline CDR1 and CDR2: SGHNT and YYREEE (reference sequence). From its first to its last residue, the CDR3 has 11 amino acids. The CDR3 protein is CPMTYGCEQYF.

This clonotype was recorded at least ten times. This chain links TRBV13 with TRBJ2-7, with D hard to call. V lost 5 bases to trimming and J lost 3 bases, with 17 bases between them. This CDR3 spans 15 amino acids. Germline-derived CDR1 and CDR2 are PRHDT and FYEKMQ (reference sequence). This CDR3 reads CASSPHGDGVYEQYF. CDR3 DNA sequence: TGTGCCAGCAGCCCCCACGGCGATGGGGTCTACGAGCAGTACTTC.

The rearrangement joins TRBV19 to TRBJ1-1; D gene ambiguous. This CDR3 contains 11 residues. Germline CDR1 LNHDA, CDR2 SQIVND (reference sequence). V shed 8 bases and J shed 2 bases, with 6 bases lying between them. The chain's CDR3 is CASGINTEAFF. The CDR3 DNA is TGTGCCAGTGGGATTAACACTGAAGCTTTCTTT. Based on the CDR3 plus reference TRBV19 and TRBJ1-1, the full variable domain is DGGITQSPKYLFRKEGQNVTLSCEQNLNHDAMYWYRQDPGQGLRLIYYSQIVNDFQKGDIAEGYSVSREKKESFPLTVTSAQKNPTAFYLCASGINTEAFFGQGTRLTVV.

There are a few counts of this clonotype. The V gene is TRBV20-1, the J gene TRBJ1-2; TRBD1 agrees at 10 bases. The trim removed 2 bases at V and 8 bases at J, leaving 11 bases unmatched. This CDR3 contains 15 residues. Germline CDR1 is DFQATT and CDR2 is SNEGSKA (reference sequence). Here the CDR3 DNA reads TGCAGTGCTAGACCATCGGGACAGGGGAGCATGGGCTACACCTTC. Its protein is CSARPSGQGSMGYTF.

This chain uses TRBV16 with TRBJ2-1; TRBD2 matches 8 bases. Trimming at V came to 7 bases and at J to 7 bases, leaving 12 bases not matched to a gene. The CDR3 runs 15 residues. In germline, CDR1 is KGHSY, CDR2 FQNENV. DNA for the CDR3: TGTGCCAGCACCCCAGCGGGGGCTGGCGGGAATGAGCAGTTCTTC. It encodes CASTPAGAGGNEQFF.

V gene TRBV6-8 combines with J gene TRBJ2-2, with D unclear. V was shortened by 7 bases and J by 6 bases, with 15 bases between the two germline ends. Germline values: CDR1 MNHGY, CDR2 SAAAGT. This CDR3 contains 14 residues. The CDR3 protein is CASTTHDSPGELFF. The CDR3 DNA is TGTGCCAGCACGACCCACGATTCGCCCGGGGAGCTGTTTTTT.

This clonotype showed up many times. CDR3 residues: CASSVAGDYNEQFF. CDR3 nucleotides: TGTGCCAGCAGCGTAGCGGGGGACTACAATGAGCAGTTCTTC. V gene TRBV9 combines with J gene TRBJ2-1, with D possibly matching TRBD2 (6 bases). The V gene's germline CDR1 is SGDLS and CDR2 YYNGEE. The CDR3 runs 14 residues. With 0 bases removed from V and 3 bases from J, the gap between germline ends came to 7 bases.

This clonotype turned up a few times. The V gene is TRBV3-1, the J gene TRBJ2-5; TRBD1 might be the D (8 bases). V lost 1 base, J lost 1 base, and 16 bases lay in between. Germline assignment: CDR1 LGHDT and CDR2 YNNKEL (reference sequence). This CDR3 region has 17 residues. CDR3 in amino acids: CASSQVGGGTGQETQYF. The CDR3 DNA follows: TGTGCCAGCAGCCAAGTTGGGGGGGGGACAGGCCAAGAGACCCAGTACTTC.

Points on this clonotype: This clone may be a read error of a much larger clone one base away. CDR3 sequence: CAGRTGGTEASF. Here the CDR3 DNA reads TGTGCCGGCCGGACTGGAGGGACTGAAGCTTCCTTT. The chain uses TRBV28 and TRBJ1-1; tentatively, D is TRBD1 (5 bases). CDR1 is MDHEN, CDR2 SYDVKM, per germline. This CDR3 contains 12 residues.

This clonotype has at least ten counts. DNA of the CDR3: TGTGCCAGCAGTTTAGGGGCAGTAGGTATTGTGGGCTACGAGCAGTACTTC. Its protein is CASSLGAVGIVGYEQYF. This chain joins TRBV12-3 or TRBV12-4 and TRBJ2-7; D unresolved. V was clipped by 1 base and J by 3 bases, with 19 bases between them. This CDR3 comprises 17 residues.

This clonotype was detected many times. The chain carries TRBV30 and TRBJ2-3; no clear D. Germline V gene sequence: CDR1 GTSNPN, CDR2 SVGIG (reference sequence). Trimming stripped 2 bases from V and 10 bases from J, with 19 bases between. CDR3 length equals 14 residues. The chain's CDR3 is CAWSSTLPTTPQYF. For the CDR3, the DNA is TGTGCCTGGAGTTCCACTCTCCCGACAACGCCGCAGTATTTT.

In its sample, this clonotype was seen a few times. V is TRBV5-6 and J is TRBJ1-2; D perhaps matches TRBD1 (6 bases). From germline, CDR1 is SGHDT and CDR2 YYEEEE. V lost 2 bases to trimming and J lost 8 bases, with 16 bases between them. The CDR3 sequence is 14 residues long. CDR3 residues: CASSFTALQGGYTF. The CDR3 DNA follows: TGTGCCAGCAGCTTTACAGCCCTCCAGGGGGGCTACACCTTC.

In its sample, this clonotype was seen a few times. V and J are TRBV20-1 and TRBJ2-2; 9 nucleotides align to TRBD1. The CDR3 covers 15 residues. CDR1 is DFQATT, CDR2 SNEGSKA, per germline (reference sequence). V gave up 4 bases and J gave up 6 bases; unmatched junction bases: 9. CDR3 DNA: TGCAGTGCTAACCCCGGGACAGGGCCGGCCGGGGAGCTGTTTTTT. It codes for CSANPGTGPAGELFF.

The chain couples TRBV20-1 to TRBJ1-5, with D possibly matching TRBD1 (6 bases). V shed 1 base and J shed 4 bases, with 14 bases lying between them. This CDR3 is 15 amino acids long. CDR1 and CDR2 from the germline V gene are DFQATT and SNEGSKA (reference sequence). CDR3 DNA sequence: TGCAGTGCTAGAGTATCGGACAGCTTAAATCAGCCCCAGCATTTT. Translating gives CSARVSDSLNQPQHF.

Turning to this clonotype: This CDR3 is missing its conserved last phenylalanine or tryptophan, likely due to a read error. The chain carries TRBV16 and TRBJ2-2, with D possibly being TRBD2 (5 bases). The V gene's germline CDR1 is KGHSY and CDR2 FQNENV. The V and J ends lost 4 bases and 1 base respectively, with 13 bases between them. The CDR3 sequence is 16 residues long. The CDR3 loop reads CASSLEGGENTGELFS. DNA for the CDR3: TGTGCCAGCAGCCTTGAGGGCGGTGAGAACACCGGGGAGCTGTTTTCT.

This clonotype appeared once. V is TRBV6-1 and J is TRBJ2-3; D may correspond to TRBD1 or TRBD2 (5 bases each). The V and J ends lost 6 bases and 1 base respectively, with 14 bases between them. This CDR3 is built from 15 residues. Germline lookup yields CDR1 MNHNS and CDR2 SASEGT. CDR3 amino acids: CASSGTDLGTDTQYF. The CDR3 DNA reads TGTGCCAGCAGCGGGACCGATCTCGGCACAGATACGCAGTATTTT.

This clonotype showed up many times. The chain carries TRBV7-3 and TRBJ2-1; no clear D. This CDR3 comprises 15 residues. V was trimmed by 6 bases and J by 9 bases, leaving 21 bases between them. Germline CDR1 reads SGHTA; CDR2 reads FQGTGA. The CDR3, as DNA: TGTGCCAGCAGTCCTTATCCGAAGGGCCTTTCTGAGCAGTTCTTC. Translating it yields CASSPYPKGLSEQFF.